These T cell receptor beta chains were read from a single sample in a study of blood T cell repertoires in COVID-19. Data came from immunoSEQ multiplex PCR; TCRdb stores just in-frame clones and leaves some out. The sample contains some 89,000 clones, 79% of which appear only once. Sequenced sample: peripheral blood. The receptors here all came from a man between 65 and 79 years old with acute or convalescent COVID-19. Both conserved end residues are part of each CDR3. Each record gives: J gene, clone size, V gene, D gene, CDR3 protein, CDR3 DNA. A D gene is named only where the DNA matches it firmly. Some rows mark clone size as missing; the rest say once, few, many or name a class of expanded clone.

>TRBJ1-1|few|TRBV28|TRBD1
CASSLTSRGLGPEAFF
TGTGCCAGCAGTTTGACGTCCAGGGGGCTAGGGCCGGAAGCTTTCTTT
>TRBJ2-5|few|TRBV7-7|TRBD1
CASSPQGETQETQYF
TGTGCCAGCAGCCCCCAGGGGGAAACCCAAGAGACCCAGTACTTC
>TRBJ2-5|once|TRBV12-3/TRBV12-4|TRBD1
CASRGTGGETQYF
TGTGCCAGCAGAGGGACAGGGGGAGAGACCCAGTACTTC
>TRBJ2-7|once|TRBV15|NA
CATSSRGYEQYF
TGTGCCACCAGCTCCCGGGGGTACGAGCAGTACTTC
>TRBJ2-1|once|TRBV7-6|TRBD2
CASSLGTGGEQFF
TGTGCCAGCAGCTTGGGGACGGGGGGTGAGCAGTTCTTC
>TRBJ2-5|NA|TRBV28|TRBD2
CASSLIAGQETQYF
TGTGCCAGCAGTTTGATAGCGGGGCAAGAGACCCAGTACTTC
>TRBJ1-2|few|TRBV2|TRBD1
CASKGTGGYTF
TGTGCCAGCAAGGGGACAGGTGGCTACACCTTC
>TRBJ2-7|NA|TRBV5-1|NA
CASSYRDTSYEQYF
TGCGCCAGCAGTTACCGGGACACCTCCTACGAGCAGTACTTC
>TRBJ2-3|once|TRBV19|NA
CASSITGDTQYF
TGTGCCAGTAGTATTACGGGGGATACGCAGTATTTT
>TRBJ2-6|NA|TRBV28|TRBD2
CASSLRGGGRSGANVLTF
TGTGCCAGCAGTTTAAGGGGCGGGGGTCGCTCTGGGGCCAACGTCCTGACTTTC
>TRBJ1-1|few|TRBV6-4|NA
CASSEDTYTEAFF
TGTGCCAGCAGTGAAGACACGTACACTGAAGCTTTCTTT
>TRBJ1-4|once|TRBV7-8|TRBD1
CASRQQGAGEKLFF
TGTGCCAGCAGGCAACAGGGGGCTGGAGAAAAACTGTTTTTT
>TRBJ1-1|few|TRBV18|TRBD1
CASSPQGTGVNTEAFF
TGTGCCAGCTCACCACAGGGGACAGGGGTGAACACTGAAGCTTTCTTT
>TRBJ1-6|NA|TRBV7-9|TRBD1
CASSLRTGGSPLHF
TGTGCCAGCAGCTTAAGGACAGGAGGCTCACCCCTCCACTTT
>TRBJ1-6|few|TRBV6-5|NA
CASRPVQINNSPLHF
TGTGCCAGCAGGCCGGTACAGATAAATAATTCACCCCTCCACTTT
>TRBJ2-3|once|TRBV4-1|NA
CASSHSWGGGGTDTQYF
TGCGCCAGCAGCCACAGTTGGGGGGGCGGGGGCACAGATACGCAGTATTTT
>TRBJ1-1|NA|TRBV4-1|TRBD1
CASSQEKRTGGMNTEAFF
TGCGCCAGCAGCCAAGAAAAAAGGACAGGGGGCATGAACACTGAAGCTTTCTTT